This record covers a single T cell receptor (beta chain). Cohorts were assigned according to the clinical history that participants reported. These data belong to a study of blood T cell repertoires in COVID-19. The assay was immunoSEQ multiplex PCR, and TCRdb's table has in-frame clones only and misses some. The sample contains roughly 250,000 clones, 70% to 90% of which appear only once. The ends lost 7 bases at V and 5 bases at J; junction bases unmatched: 7. CDR3 length: 13 amino acids. The receptor was isolated from a woman aged 45-65 years who had recovered from COVID-19. The sample was PBMCs or T cells enriched from blood (not recorded which). The chain joins TRBV12-3 or TRBV12-4 to TRBJ1-2; 7 bases map to TRBD1. CDR3 sequence: CASTLGQLYGYTF. CDR3 DNA sequence: TGTGCCAGCACCTTGGGACAGCTATATGGCTACACCTTC.